The 5 T cell receptor beta chains in this list originate from one sample, sequenced in a study of shared T cell receptors in the human thymus. The table came from immunoSEQ multiplex PCR; TCRdb's copy has only in-frame clones and leaves some out. The table includes approximately 730,000 clones, approximately 83% detected once. This same sample was also part of a study on human thymus T cells.

The specimen sequenced was thymocytes. All receptors come from a girl under three years old with a congenital heart defect.

The V gene is TRBV19, the J gene TRBJ2-7; D may be TRBD2 (5 bases). The length of the CDR3 is 15 residues. The ends were cut back, 3 bases at V and 9 bases at J, with 21 bases in the middle. CDR1 is LNHDA, CDR2 SQIVND, per germline (reference sequence). CDR3 sequence reads: CASSIRARAWWPQYF. The CDR3 nucleotides are TGTGCCAGTAGTATCCGCGCGAGGGCTTGGTGGCCGCAGTACTTC.

The chain joins TRBV4-1 to TRBJ2-7, with D perhaps TRBD2 (6 bases). Germline CDR1 and CDR2: MGHRA and YSYEKL. Trimming took 4 bases from V and 4 from J, leaving 11 bases between them. The CDR3 has 13 amino acids. DNA of the CDR3: TGCGCCAGCAGCCTTCGGGACTGGTACGAGCAGTACTTC. It codes for CASSLRDWYEQYF.

V usage is TRBV7-2 and J usage is TRBJ1-1, with D perhaps TRBD1 (5 bases). Between the trimmed V and J ends, which lost 5 bases and 6 bases, there was a span of 28 bases. The CDR3 runs to 18 residues. Germline CDR1 and CDR2: SGHTA and FQGNSA. CDR3 region: CASSPIPGLTLGTPEAFF. CDR3 sequence (DNA): TGTGCCAGCAGCCCCATCCCCGGGCTCACTCTGGGGACTCCTGAAGCTTTCTTT.

V gene TRBV7-3 combines with J gene TRBJ1-6; D unresolved. V was shortened by 0 bases and J by 10 bases, with 7 bases between the two germline ends. Germline CDR1 and CDR2: SGHTA and FQGTGA. CDR3 length: 13 residues. The CDR3 region is CASSLTQNSPLHF. The CDR3 DNA reads TGTGCCAGCAGCTTAACCCAGAACTCACCCCTCCACTTT.

This clone was seen just once. CDR3 loop: CASSYGGGANTQYF. The CDR3 region has the DNA TGTGCCAGCAGTTACGGCGGGGGGGCAAATACGCAGTATTTT. V is TRBV6-5 and J is TRBJ2-3; 9 nucleotides align to TRBD2. V lost 2 bases and J lost 7; bases outside the gene matches: 4. The CDR3 extends over 14 amino acids. The germline V gene encodes CDR1 MNHEY and CDR2 SVGAGI.